What follows is one TCR beta chain and its context. TCRdb's table, derived via immunoSEQ multiplex PCR, lists solely in-frame clones and lacks some. The sample gives 100,000 or so clones, approximately 95% of which show up once; around 1.8% is in the top ten. The source of the sample is a study of T cell changes during pregnancy in multiple sclerosis. CDR3 size: 14 residues. V dropped 8 bases and J dropped 7; count of bases not matched to a gene: 11. Germline-derived CDR1 and CDR2 are MDHEN and SYDVKM. This clonotype was sampled from a female donor in good health, enrolled as a control in a pregnancy study. The source was peripheral blood, collected after pregnancy. V and J are TRBV28 and TRBJ2-1; TRBD2 matches 7 bases. CDR3 DNA: TGTGCCAGCGGACCGGCGGGAGAAGGAAATGAGCAGTTCTTC. As protein: CASGPAGEGNEQFF.